This TCR beta chain was observed in a study of T cell changes during pregnancy in multiple sclerosis. The protocol was immunoSEQ multiplex PCR, while the TCRdb copy is restricted to in-frame clones and leaves out a portion. The table shows tens of thousands of clones, with around 93% occurring only once. V shed 3 bases and J 1 base; nucleotides not matched to a gene: 2. This CDR3 is 15 amino acids long. Germline loops: CDR1 MRHNA, CDR2 SNTAGT. The sequencing here drew on peripheral blood, taken in the third trimester of pregnancy. The TCR originated in a female donor with multiple sclerosis, enrolled in a pregnancy study. The chain links TRBV6-4 to TRBJ2-3; 9 bases agree with TRBD2. The CDR3 loop reads CASSDGGGGTDTQYF. CDR3 in DNA: TGTGCCAGCAGTGATGGCGGGGGGGGCACAGATACGCAGTATTTT.